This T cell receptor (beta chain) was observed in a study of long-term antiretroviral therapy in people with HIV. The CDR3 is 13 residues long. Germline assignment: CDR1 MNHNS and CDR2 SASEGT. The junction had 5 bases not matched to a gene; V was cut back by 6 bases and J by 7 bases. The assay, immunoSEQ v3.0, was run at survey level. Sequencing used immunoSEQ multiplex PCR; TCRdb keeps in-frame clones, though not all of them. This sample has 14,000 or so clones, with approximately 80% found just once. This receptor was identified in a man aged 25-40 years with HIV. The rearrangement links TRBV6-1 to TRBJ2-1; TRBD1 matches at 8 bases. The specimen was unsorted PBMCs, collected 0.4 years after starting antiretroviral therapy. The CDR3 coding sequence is TGTGCCAGCAGGACAGGGGACATAAATGAGCAGTTCTTC. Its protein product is CASRTGDINEQFF.